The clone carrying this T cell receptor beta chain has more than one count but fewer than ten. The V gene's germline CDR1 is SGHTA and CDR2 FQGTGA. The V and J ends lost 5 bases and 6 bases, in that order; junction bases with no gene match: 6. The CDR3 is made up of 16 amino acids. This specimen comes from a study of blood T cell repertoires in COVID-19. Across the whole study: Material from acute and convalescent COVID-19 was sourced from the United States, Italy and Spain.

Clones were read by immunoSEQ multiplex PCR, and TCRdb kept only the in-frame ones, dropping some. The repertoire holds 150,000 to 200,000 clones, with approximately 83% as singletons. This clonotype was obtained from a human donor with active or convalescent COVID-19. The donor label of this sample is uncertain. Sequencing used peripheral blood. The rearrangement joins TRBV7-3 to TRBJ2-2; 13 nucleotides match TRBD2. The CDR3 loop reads CASSNTGTSGAGELFF. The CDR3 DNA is TGTGCCAGCAGCAACACCGGGACTAGCGGGGCCGGGGAGCTGTTTTTT.